The 27 T cell receptor beta chains below come from one sample, sequenced in a study of PD-L1 blockade in urothelial cancer. Clones were sequenced by immunoSEQ multiplex PCR, and TCRdb holds only the in-frame ones, with some missing. The sample has fewer than 65,000 clones, more than 80% seen once; the top ten hold more than 1.5%. Time point in this sample: pretreatment peripheral blood. The specimen was PBMCs, collected around atezolizumab (anti-PD-L1) treatment. Every receptor here comes from a man between 70 and 80 years old with urothelial cancer.

The chain employs TRBV5-6 and TRBJ2-7; 9 nucleotides agree with TRBD2. Trimming took 2 bases from V and 2 from J; bases not matched to a gene: 5. This CDR3 has 15 amino acids. Germline V CDR1 and CDR2: SGHDT, YYEEEE. The CDR3 region is CASSLGGLAPYEQYF. Written as DNA, the CDR3 is TGTGCCAGCAGCTTAGGGGGACTAGCTCCCTACGAGCAGTACTTC.

The rearrangement links TRBV21-1 to TRBJ2-7; the DNA was not compared with TRBD2, the D call given in the table. TRBV21-1 counts as a pseudogene. This CDR3 region has 18 residues. The DNA for the CDR3 is TGTGCCAGCAGCAAAGATGTCGCGAATAGCGGGAAGGCCTACGAGCAGTACTTC. Translated, it gives CASSKDVANSGKAYEQYF.

The count of this clone is one. The V call is TRBV5-6, the J call TRBJ1-5; 10 nucleotides line up with TRBD1. The CDR3 length is 15 residues. Losses at the gene ends were 3 bases for V and 6 bases for J; bases not matched to a gene: 6. Germline V lookup: CDR1 SGHDT, CDR2 YYEEEE. Written as DNA, the CDR3 is TGTGCCAGCAGCTCCGGGACAGGGGACAGTCAGCCCCAGCATTTT. As protein: CASSSGTGDSQPQHF.

The chain combines TRBV28 with TRBJ1-4; the D gene is possibly TRBD1 (6 bases). The CDR3 has 13 residues. With 10 bases removed from V and 7 bases from J, the gap between germline ends came to 16 bases. Per the germline V gene, CDR1 is MDHEN and CDR2 is SYDVKM. The CDR3 sequence: CATAQGDGEKLFF. Written as DNA, the CDR3 is TGTGCCACAGCACAGGGAGATGGTGAAAAACTGTTTTTT.

This chain uses TRBV6-1 with TRBJ1-2, with D tentatively TRBD1 (5 bases). Trimming removed 8 bases at V and 8 bases at J, with 21 bases between. Germline V gene data show CDR1 as MNHNS and CDR2 as SASEGT. The CDR3 contains 14 residues. Here the CDR3 reads CASWGRGDLRGYTF. CDR3 in DNA: TGTGCCAGCTGGGGCCGTGGGGATTTAAGAGGCTACACCTTC.

This clone was seen a single time. The chain recombines TRBV10-3 with TRBJ1-5; 10 bases map to TRBD1. Unmatched junction bases numbered 5, after V lost 5 bases and J lost 4 bases. Germline values: CDR1 ENHRY, CDR2 SYGVKD. The CDR3 loop spans 15 amino acids. As DNA, the CDR3 is TGTGCCATCAGTATGGGGACAGGGGAAAATCAGCCCCAGCATTTT. Protein: CAISMGTGENQPQHF.

This chain connects TRBV4-1 to TRBJ2-1; 12 nucleotides agree with TRBD2. V lost 0 bases and J lost 10; bases outside the gene matches: 10. The germline V gene encodes CDR1 MGHRA and CDR2 YSYEKL. This CDR3 comprises 17 residues. The DNA for the CDR3 is TGCGCCAGCAGCCAAGAGGGTAGGCTAGCGGGGGGGGGAGAGCAGTTCTTC. Translating gives CASSQEGRLAGGGEQFF.

The V gene is TRBV19, the J gene TRBJ2-2, with 9 bases aligning to TRBD2. The CDR3 length is 14 residues. V lost 8 bases and J lost 1; bases outside the gene matches: 2. Germline-derived CDR1 and CDR2 are LNHDA and SQIVND (reference sequence). Here the CDR3 DNA reads TGTGCCAGTCAAGCGGGAGGGAACACCGGGGAGCTGTTTTTT. This sequence encodes CASQAGGNTGELFF.

The chain combines TRBV4-3 with TRBJ1-4; 9 bases are a match to TRBD1. CDR1 and CDR2 from the germline V gene are LGHNA and YSLEER. This CDR3 is 14 amino acids long. V was pared by 6 bases and J by 7 bases, with 6 bases of the junction left unmatched. CDR3 nucleotides: TGCGCCAGCAGTCGGACAGGGGAGGGTGAAAAACTGTTTTTT. This gives the protein CASSRTGEGEKLFF.

V usage is TRBV5-1 and J usage is TRBJ1-2, with 10 bases identical to TRBD1. Germline V lookup: CDR1 SGHRS, CDR2 YFSETQ. This CDR3 is built from 19 residues. J gave up 0 bases and V 3 bases, and 14 bases lay outside the gene matches. CDR3 sequence (DNA): TGCGCCAGCAGCTCCTCCGAGGGGACAGGGGACTTAGCTAACTATGGCTACACCTTC. The encoded protein is CASSSSEGTGDLANYGYTF.

The gene calls are TRBV5-4 and TRBJ2-1; TRBD2 agrees at 7 bases. Germline V gives CDR1 SGHNT, CDR2 YYREEE (reference sequence). V dropped 3 bases and J dropped 0; count of bases not matched to a gene: 3. The CDR3 contains 15 residues. CDR3: CASSSGGSSYNEQFF. The CDR3 DNA reads TGTGCCAGCAGCTCCGGCGGGAGCTCCTACAATGAGCAGTTCTTC.

This clone was detected once. The rearrangement uses TRBV19 and TRBJ2-2; the match to TRBD1 covers 12 bases. The CDR3 contains 16 residues. Germline-derived CDR1 and CDR2 are LNHDA and SQIVND (reference sequence). V trimming: 5 bases; J trimming: 4 bases; junction bases outside the gene matches: 5. As DNA, the CDR3 is TGTGCCAGTAGTCAGGGACAGGGGGCAGGCACCGGGGAGCTGTTTTTT. Its translation: CASSQGQGAGTGELFF.

The genes are TRBV6-5 and TRBJ2-7; 10 bases are shared with TRBD1. V lost 5 bases, J lost 6 bases, and 4 bases stayed unmatched. Germline CDR1 and CDR2: MNHEY and SVGAGI. The length of the CDR3 is 13 residues. This CDR3 reads CASSRQGAGEQYF. The CDR3 DNA reads as TGTGCCAGCAGTCGACAGGGGGCAGGCGAGCAGTACTTC.

V and J are TRBV7-3 and TRBJ1-2; possible D gene TRBD1, 5 bases. Per the germline V gene, CDR1 is SGHTA and CDR2 is FQGTGA. The CDR3 runs to 18 residues. Deletions cut 5 bases from V and 1 base from J, with 23 bases between. The DNA of the CDR3 is TGTGCCAGCAGCCACCATAGGACGGGAGGGGAGGTTAACTATGGCTACACCTTC. The encoded protein is CASSHHRTGGEVNYGYTF.

V gene TRBV20-1 combines with J gene TRBJ2-3; TRBD2 is a possible D gene (5 bases). Germline CDR1 is DFQATT and CDR2 is SNEGSKA (reference sequence). Trimming shortened V by 6 bases and J by 1 base, and 5 bases separated the two germline ends. The length of the CDR3 is 11 residues. CDR3 sequence: CSARGTDTQYF. For the CDR3, the DNA is TGCAGTGCGAGGGGCACAGATACGCAGTATTTT.

J is TRBJ2-1 and V is TRBV18, with 8 positions matching TRBD1. Germline CDR1 and CDR2: KGHSH and LQKENI. The V segment lost 4 bases and the J segment 3 bases; nucleotides outside the gene matches: 8. This CDR3 spans 16 amino acids. CDR3: CASSRTTGDFYNEQFF. In nucleotides, the CDR3 is TGTGCCAGCTCACGGACGACAGGGGATTTCTACAATGAGCAGTTCTTC.

The chain couples TRBV6-6 to TRBJ1-5; no reliable D call. Germline V gene sequence: CDR1 MNHNY, CDR2 SVGAGI (reference sequence). V shed 6 bases and J shed 3 bases, with 9 bases lying between them. This CDR3 is built from 13 residues. The CDR3, as DNA: TGTGCCAGCAGGCTACAGATCAATCAGCCCCAGCATTTT. This gives the protein CASRLQINQPQHF.

The gene calls are TRBV25-1 and TRBJ2-1; maybe TRBD1 (6 bases). Deletions cut 6 bases from V and 5 bases from J, with 14 bases between. Germline CDR1 and CDR2: MGHDK and SYGVNS. The CDR3 is 14 amino acids. CDR3: CASSEGVSDNEQFF. Here the CDR3 DNA reads TGTGCCAGCAGCGAGGGGGTATCTGACAATGAGCAGTTCTTC.

The chain uses TRBV4-1 and TRBJ1-2; perhaps TRBD1 as D (5 bases). Germline lookup yields CDR1 MGHRA and CDR2 YSYEKL. The CDR3 totals 14 residues. Trimming removed 1 base from V and 6 bases from J, with 12 bases in between. Here the CDR3 reads CASSQGDSRDGYTF. As DNA, the CDR3 is TGCGCCAGCAGCCAAGGAGACAGTCGTGATGGCTACACCTTC.

There are a few counts of this clone. The V gene is TRBV4-1, the J gene TRBJ1-1; no clear D gene. In germline, CDR1 is MGHRA, CDR2 YSYEKL. V was clipped by 1 base and J by 1 base, with 13 bases between them. The CDR3 has 16 residues. The CDR3 here is CASSQVMVVRNTEAFF. CDR3 nucleotides: TGCGCCAGCAGCCAAGTTATGGTCGTTAGGAACACTGAAGCTTTCTTT.

The chain couples TRBV6-1 to TRBJ1-6, with D perhaps matching TRBD1 (5 bases). The V end was cut by 4 bases, the J end by 8 bases, with 12 bases between. Germline loops: CDR1 MNHNS, CDR2 SASEGT. The CDR3 runs to 14 residues. DNA for the CDR3: TGTGCCAGCAGTGGACAGCGCCGGGATTCACCCCTCCACTTT. Protein sequence: CASSGQRRDSPLHF.

This clone was picked up one time. This chain joins TRBV5-1 and TRBJ2-2; tentative D call: TRBD1 (5 bases). The CDR3 length is 15 residues. Germline V gene lookup returns CDR1 SGHRS and CDR2 YFSETQ. V gave up 2 bases and J gave up 0 bases, with 8 bases separating them. The CDR3 DNA is TGCGCCAGCAGCTTAGACAGAACGAACACCGGGGAGCTGTTTTTT. Translated, it gives CASSLDRTNTGELFF.

The chain joins TRBV2 to TRBJ1-4, with a weak D call TRBD1 (6 bases). V was cut by 7 bases and J by 2 bases, with 11 bases left in between. The CDR3 consists of 14 residues. Germline-derived CDR1 and CDR2 are SNHLY and FYNNEI. The CDR3 nucleotides read TGTGCCAGCACGATGGACAGTACTAATGAAAAACTGTTTTTT. As protein: CASTMDSTNEKLFF.

This clone was detected only once. V and J are TRBV7-9 and TRBJ1-2; possibly TRBD1 for D (5 bases). The length of the CDR3 is 15 residues. Germline lookup yields CDR1 SEHNR and CDR2 FQNEAQ (reference sequence). V lost 5 bases and J 1 base, leaving 14 bases between the germline ends. Here the CDR3 DNA reads TGTGCCAGCAGCGACGGGACTGCACTTAACTATGGCTACACCTTC. Its translation: CASSDGTALNYGYTF.

V and J are TRBV11-1 and TRBJ1-1; the D is unclear. The CDR3 runs 15 residues. CDR1 SGHAT and CDR2 FQDESV come from the germline V gene (reference sequence). Trimming pared 5 bases from V and 0 bases from J, leaving 13 bases between. CDR3 amino acids: CASSLRAAMNTEAFF. The CDR3 coding sequence is TGTGCCAGCAGCCTGCGGGCGGCCATGAACACTGAAGCTTTCTTT.

This clone has just one count. This chain connects TRBV6-6 to TRBJ2-7, with TRBD2 as a possible D gene (6 bases). This CDR3 has 14 residues. The germline V gene has CDR1 MNHNY and CDR2 SVGAGI (reference sequence). V was cut by 2 bases and J by 2 bases, with 10 bases left in between. This chain's CDR3 is CASSYIAGTYEQYF. CDR3 nucleotide sequence: TGTGCCAGCAGTTACATCGCGGGGACCTACGAGCAGTACTTC.

The chain links TRBV7-8 to TRBJ2-3; D remains unclear. CDR1 and CDR2 (germline): SGHVS, FQNEAQ. The V end was cut by 2 bases, the J end by 0 bases, with 6 bases between. The CDR3 loop spans 14 amino acids. The CDR3 DNA reads TGTGCCAGCAGCTTAACTTCTAGCACAGATACGCAGTATTTT. It specifies CASSLTSSTDTQYF.